This note documents a single T cell receptor (beta chain) sequence. The data belong to a study of blood T cell repertoires in COVID-19. Sequenced by immunoSEQ multiplex PCR; TCRdb stores in-frame clones only, minus some. The sample lists 75,000 to 85,000 clones, approximately 88% occurring once. The J segment lost 6 bases and the V segment lost 5 bases, leaving 12 bases of the junction unmatched. The germline V gene has CDR1 KGHDR and CDR2 SFDVKD. There are 16 residues in the CDR3. This clonotype originated in a human donor in a cohort sampled during active COVID-19. This chain links TRBV24-1 with TRBJ2-1; TRBD2 matches 7 bases. The sample consisted of peripheral blood. DNA for the CDR3: TGTGCCACCAGTGGGGTTGGCGGGGGTAACCTCAATGAGCAGTTCTTC. It specifies CATSGVGGGNLNEQFF.